The 14 T cell receptor beta chains below all came from one sample that was sequenced in a study of T cell clonality in common variable immunodeficiency (dated by TCRdb to the mid-2010s). The receptor library was made with the immunoSEQ multiplex PCR assay. TCRdb obtained this table from immuneACCESS and retained in-frame rearrangements with V and J assigned. These tables miss some clones; where compared with another copy, unresolved V genes account for less than half of the shortfall, and the remainder is unexplained. The sample records around 57,000 clones, none occurring a single time. Less than 4% of the sample goes to the ten largest clones. Sequenced input: peripheral blood mononuclear cells. All receptors derive from a person between 18 and 69 years old in good health.

The sample holds many counts of this clone. The CDR3 is cut off 3 residues early in the read; its end comes from the germline J gene. This chain joins TRBV6-1 and TRBJ1-4; 7 nucleotides line up with TRBD1. Germline V lookup: CDR1 MNHNS, CDR2 SASEGT. The V gene end was trimmed by 1 base and the J gene end by 8 bases; junction bases not matched to a gene: 4. The CDR3 contains 14 residues. The sequenced part of the CDR3 DNA is TGTGCCAGCAGTGAAGGGACAGGATACGAAAAA. It encodes CASSEGTGYEK. The whole CDR3 reads CASSEGTGYEKLFF.

This clone was seen many times. Coverage ceases 3 residues before the CDR3 finishes, and the germline J gene fills in the end. The chain joins TRBV7-2 to TRBJ2-7, with 8 bases matching TRBD2. Germline CDR1 is SGHTA and CDR2 is FQGNSA. The junction had 8 bases not matched to a gene; V was cut back by 4 bases and J by 3 bases. This CDR3 has 15 amino acids. The covered CDR3 bases are TGTGCCAGCAGCTACAGAGGTAGCGGGATCTACGAG. Encoded protein: CASSYRGSGIYE. The whole CDR3 protein is CASSYRGSGIYEQYF.

This clone was counted many times. The read terminates 3 residues before the CDR3 end, so the remaining end is supplied by the germline J gene. The chain combines TRBV4-2 with TRBJ2-7; D gene ambiguous. The CDR3 extends over 16 amino acids. V lost 1 base to trimming and J lost 2 bases, with 15 bases between them. The germline V gene has CDR1 LGHNA and CDR2 YNFKEQ. The chain's CDR3 is CASSQAQALNAYEQYF. Incomplete CDR3 DNA: TGTGCCAGCAGCCAAGCCCAAGCACTAAATGCCTACGAG.

This clone was seen a handful of times. The missing CDR3 end, 3 residues past where the read stops, is filled in from the germline J gene. The chain uses TRBV11-3 and TRBJ2-7; tentatively, D is TRBD2 (5 bases). The CDR3 length is 13 residues. From germline, CDR1 is SGHNT and CDR2 YENEEA. Trimming removed 5 bases from V and 5 bases from J, with 13 bases in between. The sequenced CDR3 bases are TGTGCCAGCAGCCTCCCGGGGTACAACGAG. Translating it yields CASSLPGYNE. The whole CDR3 sequence is CASSLPGYNEQYF.

This clone was found many times. The DNA ends 3 residues before the CDR3 does, and the rest of the CDR3 is filled in from the germline J gene. The rearrangement joins TRBV5-1 to TRBJ1-4; tentative D call: TRBD1 (6 bases). V was shortened by 6 bases and J by 7 bases, with 19 bases between the two germline ends. The germline CDR1 and CDR2 sequences are SGHRS and YFSETQ. The CDR3 contains 15 residues. The chain's CDR3 is CASTPGQLLSEKLFF. The CDR3 DNA, read in part, is TGCGCCAGCACGCCCGGACAGTTACTAAGTGAAAAA. Combining the CDR3 with reference TRBV5-1 and TRBJ1-4 gives the whole variable domain KAGVTQTPRYLIKTRGQQVTLSCSPISGHRSVSWYQQTPGQGLQFLFEYFSETQRNKGNFPGRFSGRQFSNSRSEMNVSTLELGDSALYLCASTPGQLLSEKLFFGSGTQLSVL.

Ten or more counts support this clone. Read coverage stops 3 residues before the CDR3 terminus; the germline J gene supplies the remainder. The rearrangement links TRBV5-1 to TRBJ2-7; TRBD1 matches at 7 bases. Per the germline V gene, CDR1 is SGHRS and CDR2 is YFSETQ. J lost 3 bases, V lost 7 bases, and 4 bases had no gene match. This CDR3 is built from 12 residues. The CDR3 is CASPGQSYEQYF. Incomplete CDR3 DNA: TGCGCCAGCCCGGGACAGAGCTACGAG.

This clone was detected many times. The read falls 3 residues short of the CDR3 end, and the missing part is taken from the germline J gene. This sequence joins TRBV5-1 and TRBJ2-6, with 7 nucleotides matching TRBD1. Germline CDR1 SGHRS, CDR2 YFSETQ. The CDR3 is 16 residues long. Trimming removed 4 bases from V and 3 bases from J; junction bases left unmatched: 7. The sequenced part of the CDR3 DNA is TGCGCCAGCAGCAACCCAGGGGGAGTTGGGGCCAACGTC. Residues: CASSNPGGVGANV. The whole CDR3 sequence is CASSNPGGVGANVLTF.

A word on this clone: Since a far larger clone is one base different, this is likely a read error. The read comes to an end 3 residues before the CDR3 does, leaving the germline J gene to fill in the end. The J gene is TRBJ2-2, the V gene TRBV6-2 or TRBV6-3, with 8 bases matching TRBD1. J gave up 3 bases and V 6 bases, and 3 bases lay outside the gene matches. The CDR3 has 14 residues. In germline, CDR1 is MNHEY, CDR2 SVGEGT. The DNA read from the CDR3 is TGTGCCAGCAGAGGACAGGGAGACACCGGGGAG. Its protein product is CASRGQGDTGE. The entire CDR3 protein is CASRGQGDTGELFF.

This clone was detected many times. Sequencing ends 3 residues short of the CDR3 end; the germline J gene provides the rest. The chain employs TRBV18 and TRBJ1-4, with 7 nucleotides matching TRBD1. The V gene's germline CDR1 is KGHSH and CDR2 LQKENI. V lost 1 base, J lost 8 bases, and 4 bases stayed unmatched. This CDR3 comprises 14 residues. The CDR3 is CASSPRQGGEKLFF. The covered CDR3 bases are TGTGCCAGCTCACCACGACAGGGCGGCGAAAAA.

There are many counts of this clone. The read ends 3 residues before the CDR3 terminus; that terminus is restored from the germline J gene. V and J are TRBV7-9 and TRBJ1-3; weak D call: TRBD1 (5 bases). The V and J ends lost 5 bases and 4 bases respectively, with 15 bases between them. CDR3 length: 15 residues. Germline V gives CDR1 SEHNR, CDR2 FQNEAQ (reference sequence). CDR3 sequence reads: CASSPEGGVGNTIYF. The sequenced part of the CDR3 DNA is TGTGCCAGCAGCCCCGAGGGAGGGGTAGGAAACACC.

This clone was detected many times. The sequenced fragment ends 3 residues before the CDR3 boundary, so the rest is inferred from the germline J gene. The chain links TRBV20-1 to TRBJ2-7; the D gene is possibly TRBD2 (6 bases). V shed 5 bases and J shed 3 bases, with 11 bases lying between them. This CDR3 spans 12 amino acids. Germline V gene lookup returns CDR1 DFQATT and CDR2 SNEGSKA (reference sequence). The CDR3 protein is CSAVEAGYEQYF. CDR3 bases read: TGCAGTGCTGTCGAAGCGGGCTACGAG.

This clone has a count of ten or more. The read terminates 3 residues ahead of where the CDR3 ends, so the germline J gene completes it. This chain uses TRBV7-6 with TRBJ2-7; TRBD1 is a possible D gene (7 bases). Trimming stripped 5 bases from V and 3 bases from J, with 23 bases between. Germline CDR1 and CDR2: SGHVS and FNYEAQ. The CDR3 spans 17 residues. The CDR3 loop reads CASSQGGGARGHYEQYF. The sequenced CDR3 bases are TGTGCCAGCAGCCAGGGGGGCGGGGCAAGGGGGCACTACGAG.

Ten or more counts support this clone. The sequence runs out 3 residues before the end of the CDR3; the remainder is reconstructed from the germline J gene. J is TRBJ1-5 and V is TRBV19; a weak D match, TRBD1 (5 bases). The CDR3 runs 14 residues. Germline assignment: CDR1 LNHDA and CDR2 SQIVND (reference sequence). Trimming stripped 5 bases from V and 4 bases from J, with 12 bases between. The CDR3 sequence is CASSGQGRNQPQHF. Partial CDR3 DNA: TGTGCCAGTAGTGGTCAGGGAAGGAATCAGCCC. Full variable domain (outside the CDR3, taken from reference TRBV19 and TRBJ1-5): DGGITQSPKYLFRKEGQNVTLSCEQNLNHDAMYWYRQDPGQGLRLIYYSQIVNDFQKGDIAEGYSVSREKKESFPLTVTSAQKNPTAFYLCASSGQGRNQPQHFGDGTRLSIL.

This clone was counted at least ten times. The sequence runs out 3 residues before the end of the CDR3; the remainder is reconstructed from the germline J gene. This chain links TRBV5-1 with TRBJ1-4; weak D call: TRBD1 (5 bases). V gave up 4 bases and J gave up 3 bases, with 10 bases separating them. Germline loops: CDR1 SGHRS, CDR2 YFSETQ. The CDR3 has 14 amino acids. The CDR3 DNA, read in part, is TGCGCCAGCAGCCCCGGAGGGGCTAATGAAAAA. It translates to CASSPGGANEK. The CDR3 in full is CASSPGGANEKLFF.